The clone carrying this T cell receptor beta chain was seen more than once but under ten times. The antigen is not known. This sample was included in a study of OX40 agonist ivuxolimab in advanced cancers. Study-wide context: Recorded diagnoses for dose-escalation patients were hepatocellular carcinoma, melanoma, renal cell or head and neck cancer. Study findings and constraints: Both blood CD4+ and CD8+ T cells showed clonal growth by week 6 at 0.1 to 3.0 mg/kg.

Germline values: CDR1 LNHDA, CDR2 SQIVND (reference sequence). This CDR3 is 14 amino acids long. Deletions cut 7 bases from V and 2 bases from J, with 14 bases between. TCRdb's copy holds only in-frame clones and misses some; the assay was immunoSEQ multiplex PCR. The sample yields roughly 56,000 clones, 80% to 90% seen once. The specimen was CD4+ or CD8+ T cells sorted from blood, collected in a trial of the OX40 agonist ivuxolimab. The sequence derives from an adult with an advanced solid tumor such as melanoma, head and neck, liver or kidney cancer. The chain has TRBV19 and TRBJ1-1, with a weak D call TRBD1 (6 bases). CDR3 sequence: CASIPTGTNTEAFF. CDR3 DNA: TGTGCCAGTATCCCGACAGGAACCAACACTGAAGCTTTCTTT.